This T cell receptor (beta chain) stems from a study of identifying expanded T cells in peripheral blood. Study results and caveats: Approximately 1.2 clones differed between technical replicates, versus around 15 and 19 over time. Variance in clone template counts between roughly 2-week samples significantly increased with total template count across all healthy donors.

Germline V gene data show CDR1 as SGHRS and CDR2 as YFSETQ. The length of the CDR3 is 14 residues. The junction had 2 bases not matched to a gene; V was cut back by 3 bases and J by 5 bases. During the collection period, no donor immune events like infections were recorded. TCRdb's table, derived via immunoSEQ multiplex PCR, lists solely in-frame clones and lacks some. This sample yields 120,000 or so clones, of which more than 75% are seen a single time; roughly 3.3% belongs to the top ten. With regard to this clone: The antigen remains undetermined.

Source material: blood. The receptor comes from a person between 18 and 75 years old in good health. The chain combines TRBV5-1 with TRBJ2-2; 9 nucleotides agree with TRBD1. The CDR3 coding sequence is TGCGCCAGCAGCTGGGGACAGGGTACCGGGGAGCTGTTTTTT. This sequence encodes CASSWGQGTGELFF.